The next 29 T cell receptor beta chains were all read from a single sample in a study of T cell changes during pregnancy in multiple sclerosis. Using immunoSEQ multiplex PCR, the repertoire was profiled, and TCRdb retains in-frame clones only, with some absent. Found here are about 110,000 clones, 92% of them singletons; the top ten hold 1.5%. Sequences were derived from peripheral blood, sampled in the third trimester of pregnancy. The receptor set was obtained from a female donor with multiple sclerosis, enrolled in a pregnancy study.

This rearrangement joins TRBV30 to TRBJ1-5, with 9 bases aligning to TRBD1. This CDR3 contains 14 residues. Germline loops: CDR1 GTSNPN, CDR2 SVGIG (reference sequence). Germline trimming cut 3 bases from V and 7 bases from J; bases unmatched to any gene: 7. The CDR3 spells CAWSPGQGKQPQHF. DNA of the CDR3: TGTGCCTGGAGCCCGGGACAGGGAAAACAGCCCCAGCATTTT.

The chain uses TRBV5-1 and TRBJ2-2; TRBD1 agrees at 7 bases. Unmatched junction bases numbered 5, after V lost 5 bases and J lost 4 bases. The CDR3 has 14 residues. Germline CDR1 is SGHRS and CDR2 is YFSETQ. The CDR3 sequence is CASRRQGVTGELFF. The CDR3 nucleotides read TGCGCCAGCAGAAGACAGGGAGTCACCGGGGAGCTGTTTTTT.

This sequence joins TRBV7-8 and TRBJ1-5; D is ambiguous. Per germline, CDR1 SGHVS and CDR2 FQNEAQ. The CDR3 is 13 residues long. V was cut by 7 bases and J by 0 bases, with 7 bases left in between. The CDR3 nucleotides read TGTGCCAGCACGAGGCTTAGCAATCAGCCCCAGCATTTT. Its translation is CASTRLSNQPQHF.

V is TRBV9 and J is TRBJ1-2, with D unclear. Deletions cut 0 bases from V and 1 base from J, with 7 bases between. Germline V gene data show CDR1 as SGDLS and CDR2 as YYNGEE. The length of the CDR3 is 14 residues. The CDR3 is CASSVGDNNYGYTF. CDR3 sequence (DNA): TGTGCCAGCAGCGTAGGCGATAATAACTATGGCTACACCTTC.

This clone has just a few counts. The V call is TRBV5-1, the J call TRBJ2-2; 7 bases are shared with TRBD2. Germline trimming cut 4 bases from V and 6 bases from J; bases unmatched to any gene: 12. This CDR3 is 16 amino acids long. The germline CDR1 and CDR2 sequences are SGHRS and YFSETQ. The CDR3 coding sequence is TGCGCCAGCAGCCGGGCCGGGACTATTTTTGCCGGGGAGCTGTTTTTT. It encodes CASSRAGTIFAGELFF.

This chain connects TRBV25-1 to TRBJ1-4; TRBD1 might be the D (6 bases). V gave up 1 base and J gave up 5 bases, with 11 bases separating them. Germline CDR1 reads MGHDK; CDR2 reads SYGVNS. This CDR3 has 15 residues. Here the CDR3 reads CASSELGGRNEKLFF. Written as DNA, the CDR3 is TGTGCCAGCAGTGAATTGGGGGGGCGCAATGAAAAACTGTTTTTT.

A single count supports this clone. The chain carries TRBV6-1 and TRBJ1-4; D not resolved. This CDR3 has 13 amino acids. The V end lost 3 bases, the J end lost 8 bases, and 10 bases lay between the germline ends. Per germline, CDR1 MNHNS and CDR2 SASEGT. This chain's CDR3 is CASSEFFPEKLFF. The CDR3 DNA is TGTGCCAGCAGTGAGTTCTTCCCGGAAAAACTGTTTTTT.

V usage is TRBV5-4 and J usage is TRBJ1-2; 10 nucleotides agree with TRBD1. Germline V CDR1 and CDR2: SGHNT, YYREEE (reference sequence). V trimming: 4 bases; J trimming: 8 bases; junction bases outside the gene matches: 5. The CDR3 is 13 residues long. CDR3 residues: CASSLDRGRGYTF. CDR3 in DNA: TGTGCCAGCAGCCTAGACAGGGGGCGAGGCTACACCTTC.

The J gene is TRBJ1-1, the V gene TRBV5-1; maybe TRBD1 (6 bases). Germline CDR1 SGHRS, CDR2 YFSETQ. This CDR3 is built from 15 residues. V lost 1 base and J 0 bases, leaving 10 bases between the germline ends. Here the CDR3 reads CASSLHTGMNTEAFF. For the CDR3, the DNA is TGCGCCAGCAGCTTGCATACAGGGATGAACACTGAAGCTTTCTTT.

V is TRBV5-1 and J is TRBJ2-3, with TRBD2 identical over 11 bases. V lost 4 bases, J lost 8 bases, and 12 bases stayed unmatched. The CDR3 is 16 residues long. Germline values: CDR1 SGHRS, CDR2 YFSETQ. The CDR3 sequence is CASSHIAGGPPRTQYF. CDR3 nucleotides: TGCGCCAGCAGCCATATAGCGGGAGGGCCCCCTCGTACGCAGTATTTT.

In DNA form, the CDR3 reads TGTGCCAGCAGCGCCCGACAAGGACAAACCCACAATGAGCAGTTCTTC. Encoded protein: CASSARQGQTHNEQFF. The chain joins TRBV7-8 to TRBJ2-1, with D maybe TRBD1 (5 bases). This CDR3 has 16 amino acids. The V gene lost 5 bases and the J gene lost 5 bases, with 19 bases spanning the gap. Germline V lookup: CDR1 SGHVS, CDR2 FQNEAQ. Complete variable domain (other parts from reference TRBV7-8 and TRBJ2-1): GAGVSQSPRYKVAKRGQDVALRCDPISGHVSLFWYQQALGQGPEFLTYFQNEAQLDKSGLPSDRFFAERPEGSVSTLKIQRTQQEDSAVYLCASSARQGQTHNEQFFGPGTRLTVL.

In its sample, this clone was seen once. Here the CDR3 DNA reads TGTGCCAGCAGCCTAGACAGGGGCTGGCGAAAACTGTTTTTT. It specifies CASSLDRGWRKLFF. The gene calls are TRBV6-1 and TRBJ1-4, with TRBD1 identical over 8 bases. Germline loops: CDR1 MNHNS, CDR2 SASEGT. The CDR3 covers 14 residues. V lost 6 bases and J lost 10; bases outside the gene matches: 10.

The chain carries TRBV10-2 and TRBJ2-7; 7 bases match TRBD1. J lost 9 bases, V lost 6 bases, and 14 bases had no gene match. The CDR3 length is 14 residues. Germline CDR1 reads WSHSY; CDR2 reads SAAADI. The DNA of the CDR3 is TGCGCCAGCAGGGAAGGGGGCGCACAGGGTGTGCAGTACTTC. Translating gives CASREGGAQGVQYF.

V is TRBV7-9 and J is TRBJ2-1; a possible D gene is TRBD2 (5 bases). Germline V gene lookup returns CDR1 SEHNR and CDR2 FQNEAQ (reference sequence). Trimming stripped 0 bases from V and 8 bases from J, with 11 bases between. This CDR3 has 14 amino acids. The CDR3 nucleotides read TGTGCCAGCAGCTTAGCGCTACTAGTCGATGAGCAGTTCTTC. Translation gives CASSLALLVDEQFF.

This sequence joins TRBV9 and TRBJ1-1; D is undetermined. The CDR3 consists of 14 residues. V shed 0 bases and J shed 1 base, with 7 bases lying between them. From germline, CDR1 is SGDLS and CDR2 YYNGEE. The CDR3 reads CASSVDGWNTEAFF. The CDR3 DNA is TGTGCCAGCAGCGTAGACGGGTGGAACACTGAAGCTTTCTTT.

As DNA, the CDR3 is TGCGCCAGCAGGGACAGGGCTTGGTCTGGAAACACCATATATTTT. It specifies CASRDRAWSGNTIYF. The J gene is TRBJ1-3, the V gene TRBV10-2; 8 bases map to TRBD1. This CDR3 has 15 amino acids. V lost 6 bases and J lost 1; bases outside the gene matches: 5. Germline V lookup: CDR1 WSHSY, CDR2 SAAADI.

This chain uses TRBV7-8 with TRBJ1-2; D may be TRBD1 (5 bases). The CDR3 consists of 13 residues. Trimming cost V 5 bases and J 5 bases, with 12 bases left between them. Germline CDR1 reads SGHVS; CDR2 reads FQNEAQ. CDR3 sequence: CASSAGTLYGYTF. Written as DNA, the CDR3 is TGTGCCAGCAGCGCCGGGACTTTATATGGCTACACCTTC.

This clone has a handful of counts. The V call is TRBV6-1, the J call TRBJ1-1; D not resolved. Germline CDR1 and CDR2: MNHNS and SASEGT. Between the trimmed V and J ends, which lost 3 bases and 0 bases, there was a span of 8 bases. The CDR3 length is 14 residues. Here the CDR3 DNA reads TGTGCCAGCAGTGATCTACAGTTGAACACTGAAGCTTTCTTT. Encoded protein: CASSDLQLNTEAFF.

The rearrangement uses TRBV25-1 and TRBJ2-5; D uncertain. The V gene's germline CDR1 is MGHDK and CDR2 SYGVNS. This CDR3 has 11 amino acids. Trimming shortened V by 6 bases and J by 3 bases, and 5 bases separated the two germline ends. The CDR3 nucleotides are TGTGCCAGCAGCCTAAAAGAGACCCAGTACTTC. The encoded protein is CASSLKETQYF. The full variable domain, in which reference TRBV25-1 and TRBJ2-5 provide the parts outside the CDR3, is EADIYQTPRYLVIGTGKKITLECSQTMGHDKMYWYQQDPGMELHLIHYSYGVNSTEKGDLSSESTVSRIRTEHFPLTLESARPSHTSQYLCASSLKETQYFGPGTRLLVL.

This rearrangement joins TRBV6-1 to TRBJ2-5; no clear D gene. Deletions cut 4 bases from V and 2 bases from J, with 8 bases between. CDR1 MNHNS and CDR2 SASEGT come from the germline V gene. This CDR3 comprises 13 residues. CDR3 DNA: TGTGCCAGCAGTGGACCAGCGCAAGAGACCCAGTACTTC. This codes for CASSGPAQETQYF.

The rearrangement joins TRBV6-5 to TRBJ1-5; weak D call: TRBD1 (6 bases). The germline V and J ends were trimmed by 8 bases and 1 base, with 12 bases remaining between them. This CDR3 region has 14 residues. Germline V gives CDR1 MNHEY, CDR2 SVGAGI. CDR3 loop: CASGRGVSNQPQHF. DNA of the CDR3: TGTGCCAGCGGGAGGGGGGTAAGCAATCAGCCCCAGCATTTT.

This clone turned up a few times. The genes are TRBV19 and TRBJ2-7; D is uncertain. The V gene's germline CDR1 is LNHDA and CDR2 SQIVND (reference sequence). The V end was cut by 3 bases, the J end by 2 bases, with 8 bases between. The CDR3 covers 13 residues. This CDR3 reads CASSIGGAYEQYF. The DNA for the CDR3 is TGTGCCAGTAGTATTGGCGGAGCCTACGAGCAGTACTTC.

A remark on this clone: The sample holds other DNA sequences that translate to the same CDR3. DNA of the CDR3: TGCGCCAGCAGCTTGGACTCAGGTGGCAATCAGCCCCAGCATTTT. Its translation is CASSLDSGGNQPQHF. The chain couples TRBV5-1 to TRBJ1-5; D gene uncertain. CDR1 and CDR2 (germline): SGHRS, YFSETQ. The CDR3 runs 15 residues. V was pared by 0 bases and J by 2 bases, with 9 bases between.

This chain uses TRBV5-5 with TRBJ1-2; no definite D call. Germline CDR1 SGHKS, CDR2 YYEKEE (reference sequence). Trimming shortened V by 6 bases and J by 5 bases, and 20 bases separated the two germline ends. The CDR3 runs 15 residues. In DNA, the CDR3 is TGTGCCAGCACCGGAATCCGGGAAGGTAGATATGGCTACACCTTC. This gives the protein CASTGIREGRYGYTF.

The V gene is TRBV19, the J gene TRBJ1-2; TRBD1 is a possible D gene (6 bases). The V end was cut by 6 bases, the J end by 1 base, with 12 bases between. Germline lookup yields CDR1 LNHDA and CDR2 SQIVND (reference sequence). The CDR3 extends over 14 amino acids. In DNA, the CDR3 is TGTGCCAGTAGCTCCGGACAGATTAACTATGGCTACACCTTC. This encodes CASSSGQINYGYTF.

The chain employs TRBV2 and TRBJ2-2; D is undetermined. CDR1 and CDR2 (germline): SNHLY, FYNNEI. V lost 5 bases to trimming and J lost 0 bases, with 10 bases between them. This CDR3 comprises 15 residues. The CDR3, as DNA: TGTGCCAGCAGTCCGACACCGGCGAACACCGGGGAGCTGTTTTTT. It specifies CASSPTPANTGELFF.

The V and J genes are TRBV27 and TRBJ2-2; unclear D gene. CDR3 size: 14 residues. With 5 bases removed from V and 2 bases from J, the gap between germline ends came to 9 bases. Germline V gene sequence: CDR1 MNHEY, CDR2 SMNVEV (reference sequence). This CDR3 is CASSPPLNTGELFF. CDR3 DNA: TGTGCCAGCAGTCCCCCTCTAAACACCGGGGAGCTGTTTTTT.

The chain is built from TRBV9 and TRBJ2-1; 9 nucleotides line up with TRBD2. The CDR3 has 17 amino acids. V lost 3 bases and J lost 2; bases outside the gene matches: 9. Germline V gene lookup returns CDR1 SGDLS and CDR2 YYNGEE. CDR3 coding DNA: TGTGCCAGCAGCGAGCGGGGGGAAGGAGCGGCCTACAATGAGCAGTTCTTC. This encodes CASSERGEGAAYNEQFF.

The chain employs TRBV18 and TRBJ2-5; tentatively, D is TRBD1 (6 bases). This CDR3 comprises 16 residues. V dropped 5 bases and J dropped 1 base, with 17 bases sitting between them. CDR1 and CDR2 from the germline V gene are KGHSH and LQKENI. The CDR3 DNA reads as TGTGCCAGCTCAACGGGGAGCTTAGGGGGCCAAGAGACCCAGTACTTC. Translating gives CASSTGSLGGQETQYF.